This record covers a single T cell receptor (beta chain). What it binds is not known. CDR1 and CDR2 (germline): SGHTA, FQGNSA. Trimming took off 5 bases at V and 11 bases at J, with 12 bases between the two ends. The CDR3 extends over 12 amino acids. This specimen belongs to a study of cytomegalovirus exposure and HLA in healthy donors. Primers included in the PCR were 60 Vbeta and 13 Jbeta primers. Data came from immunoSEQ multiplex PCR; TCRdb stores just in-frame clones and leaves some out. Of around 150,000 clones in the sample, roughly 79% were seen once. Overall study findings and caveats: Confirmation was obtained in vitro that a few CMV-associated chains are specific for CMV antigens.

The origin of this receptor is a woman between 45 and 60 years old in good health and CMV-seropositive. The chain couples TRBV7-2 to TRBJ2-2, with D possibly TRBD2 on 6 matching bases. Specimen: PBMCs. The CDR3 DNA is TGTGCCAGCAGCGTCTCCGGGAGAGAGCTGTTTTTT. This codes for CASSVSGRELFF.